These 19 T cell receptor beta chains originate from one sample sequenced in a study of T cells after posttransplantation cyclophosphamide. The method was immunoSEQ multiplex PCR; TCRdb's version includes in-frame clones alone and lacks a portion of them. The sample has approximately 3,800 clones; around 80% are singletons. Busulfan-fludarabine conditioning, marrow transplant, and cyclophosphamide on days +3 and +4 were administered. Here the sequenced sample was PBMCs, taken after an allogeneic stem cell transplant with post-transplant cyclophosphamide. All receptors derive from a female patient aged 50-59 years who received an allogeneic stem cell transplant from a related donor, was CMV-positive, and had no GVHD. Some T cells may be transferred from the graft donor.

The rearrangement links TRBV7-2 to TRBJ1-1; possible D gene TRBD1, 6 bases. Germline CDR1 and CDR2: SGHTA and FQGNSA. The V and J ends lost 3 bases and 8 bases respectively, with 10 bases between them. The CDR3 is made up of 12 amino acids. This CDR3 is CASSFNQGEAFF. The CDR3 nucleotides are TGTGCCAGCAGCTTTAACCAGGGGGAAGCTTTCTTT.

The chain couples TRBV6-1 to TRBJ2-7, with a possible D match to TRBD1 (6 bases). V lost 10 bases and J lost 5, with 18 bases in between. This CDR3 spans 13 amino acids. CDR1 and CDR2 (germline): MNHNS, SASEGT. The DNA for the CDR3 is TGTGCCATCCAAGGACTCCCAGGGGACGAGCAGTACTTC. Amino acids: CAIQGLPGDEQYF.

The chain joins TRBV6-5 to TRBJ1-3; D is unresolved. The V end was cut by 5 bases, the J end by 2 bases, with 10 bases between. Germline V CDR1 and CDR2: MNHEY, SVGAGI. This CDR3 has 14 amino acids. The CDR3, as DNA: TGTGCCAGCAGTGAGACCCAGGCTGGAAACACCATATATTTT. Protein product: CASSETQAGNTIYF.

The chain couples TRBV18 to TRBJ2-7, with D perhaps matching TRBD2 (6 bases). Germline assignment: CDR1 KGHSH and CDR2 LQKENI. The V end lost 2 bases, the J end lost 2 bases, and 13 bases lay between the germline ends. There are 15 residues in the CDR3. For the CDR3, the DNA is TGTGCCAGCTCACCAGTACGGGGGATCACCTACGAGCAGTACTTC. Translating it yields CASSPVRGITYEQYF.

V usage is TRBV5-4 and J usage is TRBJ2-2; D is uncertain. Germline CDR1 is SGHNT and CDR2 is YYREEE (reference sequence). The CDR3 contains 13 residues. V lost 0 bases and J 9 bases, leaving 9 bases between the germline ends. The CDR3 DNA sequence: TGTGCCAGCAGCTTGGTGGCAAACCGGGAGCTGTTTTTT. Translation gives CASSLVANRELFF.

The rearrangement joins TRBV7-3 to TRBJ2-2; 10 nucleotides align to TRBD1. Germline values: CDR1 SGHTA, CDR2 FQGTGA. This CDR3 has 15 amino acids. V was pared by 5 bases and J by 5 bases, with 5 bases of the junction left unmatched. The CDR3 nucleotides are TGTGCCAGCAGCCCTGGGACAGGGGTAACCGGGGAGCTGTTTTTT. As protein: CASSPGTGVTGELFF.

The chain is built from TRBV18 and TRBJ1-2; 8 nucleotides match TRBD1. Trimming took 3 bases from V and 6 from J; bases not matched to a gene: 18. This CDR3 has 18 amino acids. Germline CDR1 is KGHSH and CDR2 is LQKENI. The CDR3 region is CASSPNQETGDVKDGYTF. CDR3 coding DNA: TGTGCCAGCTCACCGAATCAGGAGACAGGGGACGTTAAGGATGGCTACACCTTC.

The chain couples TRBV29-1 to TRBJ2-1; TRBD1 matches at 9 bases. This CDR3 is 12 amino acids long. Germline values: CDR1 SQVTM, CDR2 ANQGSEA. The trim removed 7 bases at V and 9 bases at J, leaving 7 bases unmatched. The CDR3 reads CSGGDRAGEQFF. The DNA of the CDR3 is TGCAGCGGGGGGGACAGGGCGGGTGAGCAGTTCTTC.

This clone was detected once. The chain couples TRBV19 to TRBJ1-6; D remains ambiguous. V lost 9 bases and J lost 9, with 12 bases in between. CDR3 length: 12 amino acids. Germline lookup yields CDR1 LNHDA and CDR2 SQIVND (reference sequence). The CDR3 DNA is TGTGCCAGCAACCGGGGTGGTTCACCCCTCCACTTT. Amino acids: CASNRGGSPLHF.

The chain is built from TRBV14 and TRBJ2-1; a weak D match, TRBD1 (6 bases). CDR1 and CDR2 (germline): SGHDN, FVKESK. Trimming shortened V by 5 bases and J by 6 bases, and 11 bases separated the two germline ends. The CDR3 is 13 amino acids. CDR3 in DNA: TGTGCCAGCAGCTGGGACACCCCCAATGAGCAGTTCTTC. Its protein is CASSWDTPNEQFF.

This rearrangement joins TRBV6-1 to TRBJ1-5, with 7 bases matching TRBD1. Germline V CDR1 and CDR2: MNHNS, SASEGT. Trimming cost V 4 bases and J 9 bases; bases outside gene matches: 9. This CDR3 has 14 amino acids. The DNA for the CDR3 is TGTGCCAGCAGTGGAACAGGGGTTTCGGCGCCCCAGCATTTT. Translation: CASSGTGVSAPQHF.

V gene TRBV6-1 combines with J gene TRBJ2-4; D possibly corresponds to TRBD2 (6 bases). With 0 bases removed from V and 0 bases from J, the gap between germline ends came to 15 bases. CDR1 MNHNS and CDR2 SASEGT come from the germline V gene. The CDR3 extends over 18 amino acids. The CDR3 reads CASSEAGGPNIAKNIQYF. The CDR3 nucleotides are TGTGCCAGCAGTGAAGCGGGGGGACCGAATATAGCCAAAAACATTCAGTACTTC.

The chain has TRBV18 and TRBJ1-4; tentative D call: TRBD1 (6 bases). This CDR3 comprises 15 residues. CDR1 and CDR2 (germline): KGHSH, LQKENI. V lost 0 bases and J lost 8, with 13 bases in between. The CDR3 DNA follows: TGTGCCAGCTCACCACCACAGGGTGGTGGGGAAAAACTGTTTTTT. It encodes CASSPPQGGGEKLFF.

J is TRBJ2-1 and V is TRBV7-7, with D hard to call. This CDR3 contains 16 residues. V was pared by 2 bases and J by 5 bases, with 16 bases between. From germline, CDR1 is SSHAT and CDR2 FNYEAQ (reference sequence). The CDR3 loop reads CASSLKMGQPNNEQFF. Written as DNA, the CDR3 is TGTGCCAGCAGCTTAAAAATGGGCCAGCCTAACAATGAGCAGTTCTTC.

The chain employs TRBV5-6 and TRBJ2-3, with 16 bases that match TRBD2. The V and J ends lost 3 bases and 6 bases, in that order; junction bases with no gene match: 4. Looked up from germline, CDR1 is SGHDT and CDR2 is YYEEEE. This CDR3 has 16 amino acids. The CDR3 DNA reads as TGTGCCAGCAGCTCGGGACTAGCGGGAGGGGGGGATACGCAGTATTTT. Residues: CASSSGLAGGGDTQYF.

In its sample, this clone was seen a few times. This chain uses TRBV10-2 with TRBJ1-4; D might be TRBD1 (5 bases). The length of the CDR3 is 12 residues. V was shortened by 8 bases and J by 8 bases, with 12 bases between the two germline ends. Germline CDR1 is WSHSY and CDR2 is SAAADI. The CDR3, as DNA: TGCGCCAGCGGAGGGGTTCGGGAAAAACTGTTTTTT. The encoded protein is CASGGVREKLFF.

V is TRBV5-5 and J is TRBJ2-1, with 10 nucleotides matching TRBD1. J gave up 1 base and V 4 bases, and 11 bases lay outside the gene matches. The V gene's germline CDR1 is SGHKS and CDR2 YYEKEE (reference sequence). The CDR3 length is 18 residues. The CDR3 loop reads CASSRGQGEAPSYNEQFF. CDR3 DNA sequence: TGTGCCAGCAGCCGCGGACAGGGGGAGGCCCCTTCCTACAATGAGCAGTTCTTC.

The V gene is TRBV10-1, the J gene TRBJ1-1, with D perhaps TRBD1 (6 bases). V dropped 3 bases and J dropped 0 bases, with 17 bases sitting between them. Germline CDR1 reads WNHNN; CDR2 reads SYGVQD (reference sequence). The CDR3 is 17 residues long. CDR3 region: CASSDQGWVGLNTEAFF. DNA of the CDR3: TGCGCCAGCAGTGATCAGGGGTGGGTCGGCTTGAACACTGAAGCTTTCTTT.

The chain combines TRBV7-2 with TRBJ2-1; 12 nucleotides line up with TRBD2. The CDR3 spans 16 residues. The V and J ends lost 6 bases and 0 bases, in that order; junction bases with no gene match: 3. Germline values: CDR1 SGHTA, CDR2 FQGNSA. The CDR3 region has the DNA TGTGCCAGCAGACGACTAGCGGGAGACTCCTACAATGAGCAGTTCTTC. Its translation is CASRRLAGDSYNEQFF.